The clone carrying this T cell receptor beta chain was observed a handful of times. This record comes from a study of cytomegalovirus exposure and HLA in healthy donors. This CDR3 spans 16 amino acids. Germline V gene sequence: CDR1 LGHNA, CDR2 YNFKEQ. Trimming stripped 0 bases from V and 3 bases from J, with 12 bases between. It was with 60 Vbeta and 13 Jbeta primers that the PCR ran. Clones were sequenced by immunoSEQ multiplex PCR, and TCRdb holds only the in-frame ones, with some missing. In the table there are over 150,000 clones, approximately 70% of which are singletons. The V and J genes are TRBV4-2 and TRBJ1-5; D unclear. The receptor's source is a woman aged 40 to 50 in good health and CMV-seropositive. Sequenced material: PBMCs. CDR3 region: CASSQETGGLNQPQHF. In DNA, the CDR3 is TGTGCCAGCAGCCAAGAAACCGGAGGGCTCAATCAGCCCCAGCATTTT.